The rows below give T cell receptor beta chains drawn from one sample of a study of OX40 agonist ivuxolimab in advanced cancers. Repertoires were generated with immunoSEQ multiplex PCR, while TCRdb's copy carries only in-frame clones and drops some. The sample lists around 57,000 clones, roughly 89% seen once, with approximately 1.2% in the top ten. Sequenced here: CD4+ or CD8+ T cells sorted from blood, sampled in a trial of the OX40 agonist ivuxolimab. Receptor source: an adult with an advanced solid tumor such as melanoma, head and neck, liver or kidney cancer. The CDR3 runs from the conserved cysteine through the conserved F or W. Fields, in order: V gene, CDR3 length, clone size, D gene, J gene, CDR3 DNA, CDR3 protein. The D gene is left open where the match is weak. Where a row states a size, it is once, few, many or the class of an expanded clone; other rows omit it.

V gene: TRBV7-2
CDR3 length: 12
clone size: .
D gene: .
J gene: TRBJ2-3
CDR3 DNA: TGTGCCAGCAGCCGATACACAGATACGCAGTATTTT
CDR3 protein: CASSRYTDTQYF

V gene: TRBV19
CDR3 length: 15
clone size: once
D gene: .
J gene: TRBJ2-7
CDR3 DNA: TGTGCCAGTAGTATAATAAGCGACCCCTCCTACGAGCAGTACTTC
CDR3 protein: CASSIISDPSYEQYF

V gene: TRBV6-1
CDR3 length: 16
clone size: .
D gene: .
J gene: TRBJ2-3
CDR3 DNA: TGTGCCAGCAGTGAGCCGTCTCAGGTCAGGGCAGATACGCAGTATTTT
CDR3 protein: CASSEPSQVRADTQYF

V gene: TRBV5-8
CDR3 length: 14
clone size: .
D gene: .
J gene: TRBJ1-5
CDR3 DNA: TGTGCCAGCAGCTTGGAGGGGTATCTGCAGCCCCAGCATTTT
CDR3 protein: CASSLEGYLQPQHF

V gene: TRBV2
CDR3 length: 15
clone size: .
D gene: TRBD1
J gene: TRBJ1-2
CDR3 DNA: TGTGCCAGCAGGGTCCCGGGACAGGGAAACTATGGCTACACCTTC
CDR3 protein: CASRVPGQGNYGYTF

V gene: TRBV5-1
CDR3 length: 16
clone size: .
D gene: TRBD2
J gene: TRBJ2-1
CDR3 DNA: TGCGCCAGCAGCTTGGCAGGGCGGGAGTTCCGTAATGAGCAGTTCTTC
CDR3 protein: CASSLAGREFRNEQFF

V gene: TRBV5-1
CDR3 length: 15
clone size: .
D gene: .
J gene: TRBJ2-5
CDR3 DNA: TGCGCCAGCAGCCCTCGGGAGAGTGGGTTTGAGACCCAGTACTTC
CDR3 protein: CASSPRESGFETQYF

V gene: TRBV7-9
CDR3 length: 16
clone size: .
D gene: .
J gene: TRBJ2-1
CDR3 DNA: TGTGCCAGCAGCCCCAAGGGGGGACTACCCGGCAATGAGCAGTTCTTC
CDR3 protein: CASSPKGGLPGNEQFF

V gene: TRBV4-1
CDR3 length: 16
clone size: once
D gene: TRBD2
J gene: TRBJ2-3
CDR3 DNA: TGCGCCAGCCGGGGGACTAGCGGGAGTGTTAGAGATACGCAGTATTTT
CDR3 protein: CASRGTSGSVRDTQYF

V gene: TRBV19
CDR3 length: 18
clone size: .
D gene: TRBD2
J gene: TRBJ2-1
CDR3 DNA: TGTGCCAGTAGTAGACCCGGAGAGACTAGCGGAGCCTGCAATGAGCAGTTCTTC
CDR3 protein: CASSRPGETSGACNEQFF

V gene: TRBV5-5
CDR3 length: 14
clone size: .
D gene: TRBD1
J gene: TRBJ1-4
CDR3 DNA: TGTGCCAGCAGCTCCAGGGGGTATAATGAAAAACTGTTTTTT
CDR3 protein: CASSSRGYNEKLFF

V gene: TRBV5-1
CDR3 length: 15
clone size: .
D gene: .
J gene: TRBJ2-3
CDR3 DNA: TGCGCCAGCAGCTTGGTGGGGGAATTCACAGATACGCAGTATTTT
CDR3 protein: CASSLVGEFTDTQYF

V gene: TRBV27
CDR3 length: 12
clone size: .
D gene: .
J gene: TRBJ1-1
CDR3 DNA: TGTGCCAGCAGCCAGGGACCAACTGAAGCTTTCTTT
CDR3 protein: CASSQGPTEAFF

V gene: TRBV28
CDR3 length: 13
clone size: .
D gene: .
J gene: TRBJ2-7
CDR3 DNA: TGTGCCAGCAGTTTGTTAAGCTCCTACGAGCAGTACTTC
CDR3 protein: CASSLLSSYEQYF

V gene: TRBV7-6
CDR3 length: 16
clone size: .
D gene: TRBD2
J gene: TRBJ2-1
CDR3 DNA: TGTGCCAGCAGCTTAAGACTAGCGGGAGCCTACAATGAGCAGTTCTTC
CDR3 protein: CASSLRLAGAYNEQFF

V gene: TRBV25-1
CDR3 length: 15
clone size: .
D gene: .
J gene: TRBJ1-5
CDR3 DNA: TGTGCCAGCAGTGAATCGCGGAGGGGTAATCAGCCCCAGCATTTT
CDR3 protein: CASSESRRGNQPQHF

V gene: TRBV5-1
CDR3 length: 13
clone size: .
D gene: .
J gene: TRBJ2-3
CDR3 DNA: TGCGCCAGCAGCTCCTTGGGGGGCGATACGCAGTATTTT
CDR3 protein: CASSSLGGDTQYF

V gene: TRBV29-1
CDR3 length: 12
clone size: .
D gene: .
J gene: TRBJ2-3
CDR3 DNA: TGCAGCGTTTCCGGGACCACAGATACGCAGTATTTT
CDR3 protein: CSVSGTTDTQYF

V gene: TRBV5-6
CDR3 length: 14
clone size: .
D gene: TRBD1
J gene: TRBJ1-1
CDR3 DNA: TGTGCCAGCAGCTGGGGACAGGGATGGACTGAAGCTTTCTTT
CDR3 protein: CASSWGQGWTEAFF

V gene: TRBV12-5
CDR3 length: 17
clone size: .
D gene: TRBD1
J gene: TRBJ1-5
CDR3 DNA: TGTGCTAGTGGTTTGGTAGGGGGCTCCCAAGGGAATCAGCCCCAGCATTTT
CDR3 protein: CASGLVGGSQGNQPQHF

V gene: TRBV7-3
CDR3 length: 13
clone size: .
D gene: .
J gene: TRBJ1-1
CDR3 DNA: TGTGCCAGCAGCTTATCGTCCGACACTGAAGCTTTCTTT
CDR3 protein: CASSLSSDTEAFF

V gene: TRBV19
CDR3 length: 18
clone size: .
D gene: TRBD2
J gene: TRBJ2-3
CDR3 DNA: TGTGCCAGTAAAAAGGTAGTAGCGGGAGGAAGTAGCACAGATACGCAGTATTTT
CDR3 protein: CASKKVVAGGSSTDTQYF

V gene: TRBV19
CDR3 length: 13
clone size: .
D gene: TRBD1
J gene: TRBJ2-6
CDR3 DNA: TGTGCCAGTAGTGGACAGGGGGATGACGTCCTGACTTTC
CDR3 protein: CASSGQGDDVLTF

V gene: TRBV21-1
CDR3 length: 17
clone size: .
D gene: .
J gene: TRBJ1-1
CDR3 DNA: TGTGCCAGCAGCAAAGTACCCACAGCCGGATCTGACTTTGAAGCTTTCTTT
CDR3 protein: CASSKVPTAGSDFEAFF

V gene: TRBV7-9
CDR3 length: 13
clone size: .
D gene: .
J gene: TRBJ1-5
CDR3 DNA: TGTGCCAGCAGCATCACAGTGAATCAGCCCCAGCATTTT
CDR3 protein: CASSITVNQPQHF

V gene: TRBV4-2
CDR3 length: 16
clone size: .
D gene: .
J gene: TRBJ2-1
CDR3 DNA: TGTGCCAGCAGCCAAGAGCCGGGGGTCCTGAGCAATGAGCAGTTCTTC
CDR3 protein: CASSQEPGVLSNEQFF

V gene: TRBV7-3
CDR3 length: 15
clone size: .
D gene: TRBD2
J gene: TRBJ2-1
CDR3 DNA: TGTGCCAGCAGCTTAACTAGCGGGAGGGCCTCTGAGCAGTTCTTC
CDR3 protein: CASSLTSGRASEQFF

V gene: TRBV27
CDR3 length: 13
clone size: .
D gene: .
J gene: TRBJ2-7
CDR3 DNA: TGTGCCAGCAGTTTAACGGGGGACTACGAGCAGTACTTC
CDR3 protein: CASSLTGDYEQYF

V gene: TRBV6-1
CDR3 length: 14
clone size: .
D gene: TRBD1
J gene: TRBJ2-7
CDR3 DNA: TGTGCCAGCAGTGAACCCGGGACAGGTTTTCGAGTGTACTTC
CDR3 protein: CASSEPGTGFRVYF

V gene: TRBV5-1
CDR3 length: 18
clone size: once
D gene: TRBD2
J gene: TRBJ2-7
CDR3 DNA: TGCGCCAGCAGTTGGTCCGGGACTAGCGGGAGGGCCGGCTACGAGCAGTACTTC
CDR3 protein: CASSWSGTSGRAGYEQYF

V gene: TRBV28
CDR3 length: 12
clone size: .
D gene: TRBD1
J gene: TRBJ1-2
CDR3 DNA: TGTGCCAGCAGGCCAGGGGGCTATGGCTACACCTTC
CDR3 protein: CASRPGGYGYTF

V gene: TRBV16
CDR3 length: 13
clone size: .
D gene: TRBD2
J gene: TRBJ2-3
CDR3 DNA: TGTGCCAGCAAAGGACTAGCGGTAGATACGCAGTATTTT
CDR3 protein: CASKGLAVDTQYF

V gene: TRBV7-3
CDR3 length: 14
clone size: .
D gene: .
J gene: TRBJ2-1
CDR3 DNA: TGTGCCAGCAGCTTAAATCCTAGCGACAATGAGCAGTTCTTC
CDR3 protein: CASSLNPSDNEQFF

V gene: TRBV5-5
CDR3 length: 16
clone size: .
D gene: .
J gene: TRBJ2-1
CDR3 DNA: TGTGCCAGCAGCTTGGGGCCAGCGGCCACATACAATGAGCAGTTCTTC
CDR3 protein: CASSLGPAATYNEQFF

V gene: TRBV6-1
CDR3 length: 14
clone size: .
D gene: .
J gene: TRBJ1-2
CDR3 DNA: TGTGCCAGCAGTGAAGCCGGCGACATCTATGGCTACACCTTC
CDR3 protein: CASSEAGDIYGYTF

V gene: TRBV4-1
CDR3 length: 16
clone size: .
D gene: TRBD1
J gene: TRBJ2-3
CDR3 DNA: TGCGCCAGCAGCCTTTTAGGGGGACAGGCCACAGATACGCAGTATTTT
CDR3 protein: CASSLLGGQATDTQYF

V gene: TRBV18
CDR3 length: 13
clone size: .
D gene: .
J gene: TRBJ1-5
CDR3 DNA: TGTGCCAGCTCACCAAACACAAATCAGCCCCAGCATTTT
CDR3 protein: CASSPNTNQPQHF

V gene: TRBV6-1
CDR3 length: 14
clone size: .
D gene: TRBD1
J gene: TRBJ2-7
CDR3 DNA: TGTGCCAGCAGTAGAACAGGGGCCCCCTACGAGCAGTACTTC
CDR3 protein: CASSRTGAPYEQYF

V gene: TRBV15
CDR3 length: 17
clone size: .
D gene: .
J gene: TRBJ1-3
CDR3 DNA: TGTGCCACCAGCAGAGATTCACAGTCCATCTCTGGAAACACCATATATTTT
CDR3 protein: CATSRDSQSISGNTIYF

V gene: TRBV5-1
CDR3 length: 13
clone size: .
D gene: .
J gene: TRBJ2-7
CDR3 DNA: TGCGCCAGCAGCCCCGGACAGTCCTACGAGCAGTACTTC
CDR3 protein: CASSPGQSYEQYF

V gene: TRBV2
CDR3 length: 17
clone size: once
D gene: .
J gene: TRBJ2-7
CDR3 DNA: TGTGCCAGCAGTGAAGGGTCCCCCCGGATCGGATCCTACGAGCAGTACTTC
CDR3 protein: CASSEGSPRIGSYEQYF

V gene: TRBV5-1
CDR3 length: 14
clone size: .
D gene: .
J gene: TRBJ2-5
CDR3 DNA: TGCGCCAGCAGCCTTGGGGCAGTTAAGGAGACCCAGTACTTC
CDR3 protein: CASSLGAVKETQYF

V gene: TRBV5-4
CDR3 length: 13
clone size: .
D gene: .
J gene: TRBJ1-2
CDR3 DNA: TGTGCCAGCAGCCTCGACAGGTTTTATGGCTACACCTTC
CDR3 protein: CASSLDRFYGYTF

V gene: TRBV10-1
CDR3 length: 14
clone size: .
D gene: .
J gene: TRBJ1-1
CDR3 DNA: TGCGCCAGCAGTGAGTTGGTGGGGAACACTGAAGCTTTCTTT
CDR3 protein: CASSELVGNTEAFF

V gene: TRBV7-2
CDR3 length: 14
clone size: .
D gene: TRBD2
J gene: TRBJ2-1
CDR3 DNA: TGTGCCAGCAGCTTAACTAGCGGATACAATGAGCAGTTCTTC
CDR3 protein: CASSLTSGYNEQFF

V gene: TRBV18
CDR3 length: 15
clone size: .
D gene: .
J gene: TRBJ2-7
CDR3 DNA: TGTGCCAGCTCACCACCACAAGCGAGCAGGGACGAGCAGTACTTC
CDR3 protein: CASSPPQASRDEQYF

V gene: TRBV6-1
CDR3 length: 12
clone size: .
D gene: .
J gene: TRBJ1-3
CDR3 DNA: TGTGCCAGCAGTGAGAGTGGATACACCATATATTTT
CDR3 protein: CASSESGYTIYF

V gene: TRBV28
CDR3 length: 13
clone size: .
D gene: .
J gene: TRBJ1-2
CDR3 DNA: TGTGCCAGCAGTTTACTTGCAGGCGATGGCTACACCTTC
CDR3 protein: CASSLLAGDGYTF